This T cell receptor (beta chain) came from a study of Graves' ophthalmopathy and Graves' hyperthyroidism. This clonotype was seen at least ten times. Amplification of TCR beta CDR3 regions used RNA transcripts. Second-round multiplex PCR came after a first-round RT-PCR that employed HTBI primers. TCRdb processed the multiplex PCR reads anew with MiXCR; each CDR3 protein has one entry. The sample includes 360,000 or so distinct CDR3 sequences, around 16% of them seen just once. This sequence was found in a woman aged 18-29 years with Graves' ophthalmopathy. The source material was peripheral blood.

CDR3 sequence reads: CASGTNYEQYF. For the CDR3, the DNA is TGTGCCAGCGGGACCAACTACGAGCAGTACTTC. The rearrangement joins TRBV6-2 or TRBV6-3 to TRBJ2-7; D possibly matches TRBD1 or TRBD2 (5 bases each). CDR3 size: 11 residues. CDR1 and CDR2 from the germline V gene are MNHEY and SVGEGT. The V end was cut by 8 bases, the J end by 3 bases, with 8 bases between.